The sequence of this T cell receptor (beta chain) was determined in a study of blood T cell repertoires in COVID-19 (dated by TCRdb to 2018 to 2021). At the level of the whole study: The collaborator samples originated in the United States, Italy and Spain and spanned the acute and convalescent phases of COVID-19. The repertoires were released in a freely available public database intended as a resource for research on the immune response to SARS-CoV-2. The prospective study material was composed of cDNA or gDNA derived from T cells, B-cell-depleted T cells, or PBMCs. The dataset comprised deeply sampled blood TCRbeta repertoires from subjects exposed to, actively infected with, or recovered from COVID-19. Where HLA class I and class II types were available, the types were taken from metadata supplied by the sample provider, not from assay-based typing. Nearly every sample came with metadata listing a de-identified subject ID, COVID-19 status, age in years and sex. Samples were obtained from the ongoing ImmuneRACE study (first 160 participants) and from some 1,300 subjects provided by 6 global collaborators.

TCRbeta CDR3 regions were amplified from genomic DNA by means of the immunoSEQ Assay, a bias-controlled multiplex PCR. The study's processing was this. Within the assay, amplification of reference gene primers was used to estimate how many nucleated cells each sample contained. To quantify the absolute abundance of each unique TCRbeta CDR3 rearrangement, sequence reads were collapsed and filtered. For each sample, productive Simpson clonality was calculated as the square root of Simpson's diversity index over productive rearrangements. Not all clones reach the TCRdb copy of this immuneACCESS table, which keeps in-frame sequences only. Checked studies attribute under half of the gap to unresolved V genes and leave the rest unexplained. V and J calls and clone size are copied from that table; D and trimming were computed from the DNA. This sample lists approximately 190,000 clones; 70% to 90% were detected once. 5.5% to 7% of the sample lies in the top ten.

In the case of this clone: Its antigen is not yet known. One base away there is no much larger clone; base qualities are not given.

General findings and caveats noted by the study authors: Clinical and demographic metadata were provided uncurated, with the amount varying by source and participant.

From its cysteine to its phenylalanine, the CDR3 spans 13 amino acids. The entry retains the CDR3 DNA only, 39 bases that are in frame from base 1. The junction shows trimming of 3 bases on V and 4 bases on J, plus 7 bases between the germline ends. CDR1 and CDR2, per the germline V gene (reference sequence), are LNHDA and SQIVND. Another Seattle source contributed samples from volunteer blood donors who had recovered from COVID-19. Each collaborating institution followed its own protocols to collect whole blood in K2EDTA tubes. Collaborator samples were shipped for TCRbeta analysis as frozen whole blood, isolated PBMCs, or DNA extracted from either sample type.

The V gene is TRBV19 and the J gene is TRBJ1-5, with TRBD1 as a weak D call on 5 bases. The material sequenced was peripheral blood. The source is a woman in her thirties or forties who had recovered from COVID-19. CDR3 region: CASSMGQNQPQHF. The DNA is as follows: TGTGCCAGTAGTATGGGGCAAAATCAGCCCCAGCATTTT.